This entry is about one T cell receptor beta chain. TCRdb's copy holds only in-frame clones and misses some; the assay was immunoSEQ multiplex PCR. In the table there are nearly 90,000 clones, approximately 88% of which are singletons. The sample originates from a study of blood T cell repertoires in COVID-19. Study overall: The cDNA or gDNA used as material had been derived from T cells, B-cell-depleted T cells, or PBMCs.

This CDR3 spans 14 amino acids. Germline lookup yields CDR1 SGHKS and CDR2 YYEKEE (reference sequence). V lost 4 bases and J lost 3, with 13 bases in between. The chain is built from TRBV5-5 and TRBJ1-2; tentatively, D is TRBD1 (5 bases). Specimen: peripheral blood. This TCR was sampled from an elderly man with acute or convalescent COVID-19. The CDR3: CASSPTARDYGYTF. In DNA, the CDR3 is TGTGCCAGCAGCCCGACAGCCAGGGACTATGGCTACACCTTC.